This entry describes one T cell receptor beta chain. Its cognate antigen is unknown. The library was made from cDNA and included unique molecular identifiers. TCRdb re-derived calls from the PCR reads in MiXCR, one entry per CDR3 protein. This table has approximately 730,000 distinct CDR3 sequences, less than 35% appearing once. The germline gives CDR1 MNHNS, CDR2 SASEGT. The J segment lost 9 bases and the V segment lost 4 bases, leaving 10 bases of the junction unmatched. The CDR3 is made up of 15 amino acids. The entry originates in a study of post-analysis software for immune sequencing data. Study results and caveats: Patients showed TRBV5-6, TRBV5-1 and TRBV20-1 among five TRBV segments more frequent than in controls. Under F measure analysis, samples from one preparation batch co-clustered strongly.

The chain uses TRBV6-1 and TRBJ1-5; TRBD1 matches at 9 bases. Sequencing was carried out using blood. The receptor's source is a girl aged 10 to 17 with multiple sclerosis. The CDR3 is CASSVRQGEIGPQHF. DNA of the CDR3: TGTGCCAGCAGTGTCCGACAGGGGGAGATAGGGCCCCAGCATTTT.